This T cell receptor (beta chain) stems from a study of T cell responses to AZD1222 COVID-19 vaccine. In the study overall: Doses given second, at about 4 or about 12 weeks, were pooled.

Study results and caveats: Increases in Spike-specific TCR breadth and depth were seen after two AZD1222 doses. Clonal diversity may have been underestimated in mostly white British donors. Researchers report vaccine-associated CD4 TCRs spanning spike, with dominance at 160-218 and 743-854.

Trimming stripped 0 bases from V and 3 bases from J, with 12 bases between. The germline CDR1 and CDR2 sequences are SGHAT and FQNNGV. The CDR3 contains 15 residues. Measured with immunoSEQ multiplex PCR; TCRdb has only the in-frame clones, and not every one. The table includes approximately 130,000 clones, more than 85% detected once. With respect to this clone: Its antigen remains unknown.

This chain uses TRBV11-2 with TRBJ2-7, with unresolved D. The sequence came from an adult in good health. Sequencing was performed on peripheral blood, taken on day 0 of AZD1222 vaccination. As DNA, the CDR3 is TGTGCCAGCAGCTTAGATCGGAGCAGTGGCTACGAGCAGTACTTC. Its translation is CASSLDRSSGYEQYF. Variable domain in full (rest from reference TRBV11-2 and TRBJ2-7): EAGVAQSPRYKIIEKRQSVAFWCNPISGHATLYWYQQILGQGPKLLIQFQNNGVVDDSQLPKDRFSAERLKGVDSTLKIQPAKLEDSAVYLCASSLDRSSGYEQYFGPGTRLTVT.